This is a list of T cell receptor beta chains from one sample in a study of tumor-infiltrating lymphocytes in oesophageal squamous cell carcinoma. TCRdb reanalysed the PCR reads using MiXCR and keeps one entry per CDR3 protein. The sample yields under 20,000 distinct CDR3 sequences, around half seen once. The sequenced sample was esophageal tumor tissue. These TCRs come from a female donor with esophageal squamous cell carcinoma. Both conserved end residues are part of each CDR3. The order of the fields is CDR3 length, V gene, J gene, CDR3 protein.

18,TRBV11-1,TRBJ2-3,CASSSQALLAGVADTQYF
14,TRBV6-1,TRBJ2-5,CASGNGLAGGASYF
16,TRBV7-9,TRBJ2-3,CASSRRLAGETDTQYF
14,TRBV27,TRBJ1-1,CASSLFPQGTEAFF
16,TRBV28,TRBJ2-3,CASTIRGLGGTDTQYF
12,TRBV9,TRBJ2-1,CASSPRLNEQFF
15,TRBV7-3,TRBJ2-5,CASSLRVGGEETQYF
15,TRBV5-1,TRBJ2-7,CASSSGFQFNYEQYF
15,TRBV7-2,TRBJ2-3,CASSSKRGSTDTQYF
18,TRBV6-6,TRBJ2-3,CASSDGVPGLAGADTQYF
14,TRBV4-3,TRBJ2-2,CASSQDLNTGELFF
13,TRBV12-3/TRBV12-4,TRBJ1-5,CASSFAPNQPQHF
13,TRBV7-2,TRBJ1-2,CASSWDSLYGYTF
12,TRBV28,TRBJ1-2,CATGSSNYGYTF
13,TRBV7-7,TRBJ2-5,CASSSGLVETQYF
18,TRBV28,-,CASSPNLGLAGGGETQYF
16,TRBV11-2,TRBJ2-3,CASRGELAVSTDTQYF
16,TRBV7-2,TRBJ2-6,CASSTYRVTGANVLTF
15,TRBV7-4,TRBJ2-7,CASSLGTGGGDEQYF
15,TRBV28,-,CASSTGQQHSYEQYF
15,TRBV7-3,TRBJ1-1,CASSLNLVMNTEAFF
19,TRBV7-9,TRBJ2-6,CASSLGVAVGSSGANVLTF
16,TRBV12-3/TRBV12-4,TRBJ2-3,CASSPLGVPSTDTQYF
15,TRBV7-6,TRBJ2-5,CASSFYRDFQETQYF
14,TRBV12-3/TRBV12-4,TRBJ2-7,CASSFFRAVLEQYF
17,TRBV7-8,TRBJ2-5,CASSLAVNSGSQETQYF
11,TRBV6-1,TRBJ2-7,CASSEGPEQYF
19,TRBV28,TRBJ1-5,CASSNTPGQGASGNQPQHF
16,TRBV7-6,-,CASSPKQNSIYNEQFF
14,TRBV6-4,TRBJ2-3,CASSPQAGTDTQYF
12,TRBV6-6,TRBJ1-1,CASRTLLAEAFF
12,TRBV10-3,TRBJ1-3,CAARGVGNTIYF
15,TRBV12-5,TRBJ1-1,CASGLFEGWGTEAFF
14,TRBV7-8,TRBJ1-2,CASSLGQGNYGYTF
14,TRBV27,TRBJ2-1,CASRQGGLYNEQFF